Listed here are 9 T cell receptor beta chains from one sample, sequenced in a study of blood T cell repertoires in COVID-19. Assay used: immunoSEQ multiplex PCR; TCRdb lists only in-frame clones, some missing. The sample records under 350,000 clones, 65% to 90% being singletons. The source material was PBMCs or T cells enriched from blood (not recorded which). Source of these receptors: a woman between 35 and 50 years old with acute COVID-19.

The genes are TRBV7-6 and TRBJ1-2; 9 positions agree with TRBD1. The CDR3 is 16 residues long. With 1 base clipped from V and 4 bases from J, the junction kept 7 bases outside the gene matches. The germline gives CDR1 SGHVS, CDR2 FNYEAQ. The CDR3 loop is CASSLGTGQGTYGYTF. The CDR3 DNA is TGTGCCAGCAGCTTAGGAACCGGACAGGGGACCTATGGCTACACCTTC.

V and J are TRBV19 and TRBJ2-1; 10 bases agree with TRBD2. The CDR3 sequence is 18 residues long. CDR1 is LNHDA and CDR2 is SQIVND in the germline V gene (reference sequence). Trimming removed 3 bases from V and 6 bases from J; junction bases left unmatched: 14. CDR3: CASSISGPAGGPLNEQFF. CDR3 sequence (DNA): TGTGCCAGTAGTATCTCAGGCCCAGCGGGAGGGCCCCTCAATGAGCAGTTCTTC.

This sequence joins TRBV13 and TRBJ2-5; D possibly corresponds to TRBD2 (5 bases). CDR1 and CDR2 from the germline V gene are PRHDT and FYEKMQ (reference sequence). V gave up 2 bases and J gave up 5 bases, with 9 bases separating them. The CDR3 totals 13 residues. The CDR3 bases are TGTGCCAGCAGCTTACCGGGGAAGGAGACCCAGTACTTC. Its protein product is CASSLPGKETQYF.

Only a few counts were recorded for this clone. The chain links TRBV4-3 to TRBJ2-7; D gene ambiguous. Germline CDR1 LGHNA, CDR2 YSLEER. The CDR3 covers 15 residues. Trimming stripped 0 bases from V and 2 bases from J, with 11 bases between. For the CDR3, the DNA is TGCGCCAGCAGCCAAGACTACAGCCCAACCTACGAGCAGTACTTC. Translation gives CASSQDYSPTYEQYF.

The V call is TRBV7-9, the J call TRBJ1-6; D may be TRBD1 (5 bases). The germline V and J ends were trimmed by 1 base and 6 bases, with 10 bases remaining between them. The CDR3 is 15 amino acids. CDR1 and CDR2 from the germline V gene are SEHNR and FQNEAQ (reference sequence). The CDR3 DNA follows: TGTGCCAGCAGCTTAGAGGGACTTGTTAATTCACCCCTCCACTTT. It yields the protein CASSLEGLVNSPLHF.

V and J are TRBV14 and TRBJ1-3; D is possibly TRBD1 (5 bases). CDR1 and CDR2 from the germline V gene are SGHDN and FVKESK. The CDR3 consists of 14 residues. The V end lost 1 base, the J end lost 7 bases, and 11 bases lay between the germline ends. The CDR3 DNA reads TGTGCCAGCAGCCAAGGACAATCAGGGAACACCATATATTTT. Amino acids: CASSQGQSGNTIYF. Filled out from reference TRBV14 and TRBJ1-3, the complete variable domain reads EAGVTQFPSHSVIEKGQTVTLRCDPISGHDNLYWYRRVMGKEIKFLLHFVKESKQDESGMPNNRFLAERTGGTYSTLKVQPAELEDSGVYFCASSQGQSGNTIYFGEGSWLTVV.

The V and J genes are TRBV11-2 and TRBJ2-7, with 8 bases aligning to TRBD1. Germline lookup yields CDR1 SGHAT and CDR2 FQNNGV. The CDR3 is 14 residues long. After removal of 8 bases from V and 5 bases from J, the junction contained 11 bases not matched to a gene. CDR3 region: CASGVFRGLNEQYF. CDR3 nucleotides: TGTGCCAGCGGAGTGTTCAGGGGGCTTAACGAGCAGTACTTC.

The chain couples TRBV29-1 to TRBJ2-5; TRBD1 agrees at 7 bases. Trimming cost V 1 base and J 5 bases; bases outside gene matches: 4. CDR1 is SQVTM, CDR2 ANQGSEA, per germline. The CDR3 loop spans 13 amino acids. CDR3 coding DNA: TGCAGCGTTGAAGCGAACAGGGGTGAGACCCAGTACTTC. It specifies CSVEANRGETQYF.

This chain joins TRBV7-2 and TRBJ2-3; D remains unclear. The V and J ends lost 5 bases and 7 bases respectively, with 10 bases between them. Germline CDR1 is SGHTA and CDR2 is FQGNSA. This CDR3 spans 12 amino acids. CDR3 region: CASSPASNTQYF. Written as DNA, the CDR3 is TGTGCCAGCAGCCCCGCGTCAAATACGCAGTATTTT.